A single sample gave rise to the 24 T cell receptor beta chains below, sequenced in a study of blood T cell repertoires in COVID-19 (dated by TCRdb to about 2020). Libraries were made using the immunoSEQ multiplex PCR assay. The table comes from immuneACCESS by way of TCRdb, which keeps in-frame sequences with V and J called. Part of the clones is missing from these tables; in studies checked, under half for an unresolved V gene and the rest for unknown reasons. In this sample the table shows around 150,000 clones, roughly 80% of which occur a single time. The ten largest make up around 9.9% of the sample. The sequencing sample was made of peripheral blood. Receptor source: a man in his fifties or sixties who had recovered from COVID-19.

The rearrangement uses TRBV19 and TRBJ1-5; D is ambiguous. The CDR3 covers 14 residues. Germline assignment: CDR1 LNHDA and CDR2 SQIVND (reference sequence). Trimming cost V 5 bases and J 0 bases, with 8 bases left between them. This chain's CDR3 is CASSRGYSNQPQHF. Written as DNA, the CDR3 is TGTGCCAGTAGTCGAGGTTATAGCAATCAGCCCCAGCATTTT.

The chain has TRBV7-9 and TRBJ2-2; 14 nucleotides align to TRBD2. Germline CDR1 is SEHNR and CDR2 is FQNEAQ (reference sequence). The trim removed 5 bases at V and 1 base at J, leaving 3 bases unmatched. The CDR3 sequence is 17 residues long. Here the CDR3 DNA reads TGTGCCAGCAGCCGGGGACTAGCGGGAGTGAACACCGGGGAGCTGTTTTTT. It translates to CASSRGLAGVNTGELFF.

V is TRBV4-1 and J is TRBJ2-5; possible D gene TRBD1, 6 bases. CDR3 length: 14 amino acids. The V and J ends lost 2 bases and 5 bases respectively, with 12 bases between them. The germline V gene has CDR1 MGHRA and CDR2 YSYEKL. The CDR3 loop reads CASSQRQGFETQYF. CDR3 coding DNA: TGCGCCAGCAGCCAACGGCAGGGGTTCGAGACCCAGTACTTC.

The chain employs TRBV14 and TRBJ2-5; D is unclear. V lost 1 base, J lost 1 base, and 7 bases lay in between. The V gene's germline CDR1 is SGHDN and CDR2 FVKESK. The CDR3 consists of 14 residues. The CDR3 region has the DNA TGTGCCAGCAGCCAAGCGCGACTCCAAGAGACCCAGTACTTC. This translates into CASSQARLQETQYF.

V usage is TRBV7-3 and J usage is TRBJ1-1, with TRBD1 matching over 8 bases. V shed 5 bases, J shed 5 bases, and the junction held 4 bases outside the gene matches. Looked up from germline, CDR1 is SGHTA and CDR2 is FQGTGA. The CDR3 is 13 amino acids. CDR3 coding DNA: TGTGCCAGCAGCACAACAGGGGGAACTGAAGCTTTCTTT. This sequence encodes CASSTTGGTEAFF.

This clone was picked up one time. The chain has TRBV7-2 and TRBJ2-7; TRBD2 matches 11 bases. V trimming: 4 bases; J trimming: 3 bases; junction bases outside the gene matches: 5. In germline, CDR1 is SGHTA, CDR2 FQGNSA. The CDR3 contains 15 residues. The CDR3 spells CASSSLAGGLYEQYF. The CDR3 nucleotides read TGTGCCAGCAGCTCCCTAGCGGGAGGACTCTACGAGCAGTACTTC.

In its sample, this clone was seen once. The CDR3 sequence is CASSQYTGGFPGELFF. The CDR3 region has the DNA TGTGCCAGCAGCCAATACACAGGGGGGTTCCCCGGGGAGCTGTTTTTT. This chain links TRBV3-1 (or the pseudogene TRBV3-2) with TRBJ2-2, with 8 bases aligning to TRBD1. The germline V gene encodes CDR1 LGHDT and CDR2 YNNKEL (reference sequence). This CDR3 is built from 16 residues. Trimming cost V 2 bases and J 6 bases; bases outside gene matches: 8.

The chain joins TRBV3-1 (or the pseudogene TRBV3-2) to TRBJ2-1; 9 bases map to TRBD2. The CDR3 loop spans 15 amino acids. V lost 4 bases and J lost 7; bases outside the gene matches: 8. CDR1 LGHDT and CDR2 YNNKEL come from the germline V gene (reference sequence). The CDR3 bases are TGTGCCAGCAGCCCTATGGGACTAGCAGAAAATGAGCAGTTCTTC. Amino acids: CASSPMGLAENEQFF.

The genes are TRBV5-5 and TRBJ2-3; the match to TRBD2 covers 15 bases. V lost 4 bases to trimming and J lost 4 bases; unmatched junction nucleotides: 16. The CDR3 has 20 residues. Germline values: CDR1 SGHKS, CDR2 YYEKEE (reference sequence). The CDR3 nucleotides read TGTGCCAGCAGCCTTGGGAGGGGACTAGCGGGAGGCCTGGCCGCAGATACGCAGTATTTT. This codes for CASSLGRGLAGGLAADTQYF. The full variable domain, its missing parts supplied by reference TRBV5-5 and TRBJ2-3, is DAGVTQSPTHLIKTRGQQVTLRCSPISGHKSVSWYQQVLGQGPQFIFQYYEKEERGRGNFPDRFSARQFPNYSSELNVNALLLGDSALYLCASSLGRGLAGGLAADTQYFGPGTRLTVL.

This chain uses TRBV7-9 with TRBJ2-1; the D gene is possibly TRBD2 (5 bases). The germline V gene has CDR1 SEHNR and CDR2 FQNEAQ (reference sequence). Trimming shortened V by 0 bases and J by 0 bases, and 18 bases separated the two germline ends. The CDR3 runs 19 residues. The CDR3 reads CASSLARGWGGFSYNEQFF. The CDR3 nucleotides are TGTGCCAGCAGCTTAGCGAGAGGGTGGGGTGGGTTCTCCTACAATGAGCAGTTCTTC.

The chain uses TRBV6-4 and TRBJ1-1; 8 nucleotides match TRBD1. Germline CDR1 is MRHNA and CDR2 is SNTAGT. The V segment lost 7 bases and the J segment 2 bases; nucleotides outside the gene matches: 9. The CDR3 is 15 residues long. DNA for the CDR3: TGTGCCAGCAAGCGGACAGGGATCGGTAACACTGAAGCTTTCTTT. Its protein is CASKRTGIGNTEAFF.

The chain carries TRBV6-6 and TRBJ2-2, with TRBD1 matching over 8 bases. Germline CDR1 and CDR2: MNHNY and SVGAGI (reference sequence). CDR3 length: 15 residues. Losses at the gene ends were 2 bases for V and 5 bases for J; bases not matched to a gene: 4. CDR3 protein: CASSYPRGRTGELFF. The CDR3 coding sequence is TGTGCCAGCAGTTACCCCAGGGGGCGGACCGGGGAGCTGTTTTTT.

The J gene is TRBJ2-3, the V gene TRBV6-1, with D tentatively TRBD2 (7 bases). The V end was cut by 1 base, the J end by 1 base, with 12 bases between. CDR1 is MNHNS, CDR2 SASEGT, per germline. The CDR3 is 16 amino acids. The CDR3 DNA reads as TGTGCCAGCAGTGAAGGGGCGGGGGCGCGCACAGATACGCAGTATTTT. Translated, it gives CASSEGAGARTDTQYF.

The CDR3 bases are TGTGCCAGCAGTTTATATCCCCCCTCTAGCGCACATACCTCTAGCACAGATACGCAGTATTTT. It codes for CASSLYPPSSAHTSSTDTQYF. The V gene is TRBV27, the J gene TRBJ2-3; D is possibly TRBD2 (6 bases). This CDR3 region has 21 residues. Germline V CDR1 and CDR2: MNHEY, SMNVEV (reference sequence). With 1 base removed from V and 0 bases from J, the gap between germline ends came to 26 bases.

The CDR3 is CAISESPGHFYEQYF. In nucleotides, the CDR3 is TGTGCCATCAGTGAGTCACCGGGACACTTCTACGAGCAGTACTTC. The chain carries TRBV10-3 and TRBJ2-7, with D perhaps matching TRBD1 (6 bases). CDR3 size: 15 residues. Trimming removed 0 bases from V and 3 bases from J, with 12 bases in between. Germline CDR1 ENHRY, CDR2 SYGVKD.

This clone was observed a few times. This chain links TRBV27 with TRBJ1-6, with D possibly being TRBD1 (5 bases). From germline, CDR1 is MNHEY and CDR2 SMNVEV (reference sequence). V lost 2 bases, J lost 6 bases, and 11 bases lay in between. The CDR3 covers 15 residues. CDR3 sequence: CASSLATGLNSPLHF. CDR3 bases: TGTGCCAGCAGTTTAGCAACAGGTCTTAATTCACCCCTCCACTTT.

V is TRBV4-1 and J is TRBJ1-6, with D tentatively TRBD1 (6 bases). The CDR3 consists of 15 residues. Trimming removed 0 bases at V and 14 bases at J, with 17 bases between. Germline V gene sequence: CDR1 MGHRA, CDR2 YSYEKL. The CDR3 nucleotides read TGCGCCAGCAGCCAAGACGTGACAGGTCTTGGGTCCCTCCACTTT. This translates into CASSQDVTGLGSLHF.

The chain is built from TRBV5-1 and TRBJ2-1; 7 bases map to TRBD2. The V and J ends lost 0 bases and 3 bases, in that order; junction bases with no gene match: 6. The length of the CDR3 is 16 residues. The germline gives CDR1 SGHRS, CDR2 YFSETQ. CDR3 DNA: TGCGCCAGCAGCTTGGAAGGGACTATTATCTACAATGAGCAGTTCTTC. Translation gives CASSLEGTIIYNEQFF.

As DNA, the CDR3 is TGTGCCAGCAGTTTATGGGGGGCTAACTCCTATAATTCACCCCTCCACTTT. Amino acids: CASSLWGANSYNSPLHF. The chain carries TRBV28 and TRBJ1-6; D is perhaps TRBD1 (6 bases). Germline assignment: CDR1 MDHEN and CDR2 SYDVKM. The CDR3 has 17 amino acids. The V and J ends lost 0 bases and 0 bases respectively, with 9 bases between them.

This rearrangement joins TRBV18 to TRBJ2-5; no reliable D call. Looked up from germline, CDR1 is KGHSH and CDR2 is LQKENI. This CDR3 contains 13 residues. Trimming left V 4 bases short and J 1 base short, with 7 bases between. This CDR3 is CASSLDIQETQYF. DNA of the CDR3: TGTGCCAGCTCACTCGACATCCAAGAGACCCAGTACTTC.

The chain is built from TRBV5-1 and TRBJ1-1; 8 bases match TRBD1. CDR3 length: 15 residues. The V and J ends lost 3 bases and 0 bases, in that order; junction bases with no gene match: 4. From germline, CDR1 is SGHRS and CDR2 YFSETQ. The CDR3 loop is CASSSIQGVNTEAFF. The CDR3 DNA reads as TGCGCCAGCAGCTCCATACAGGGGGTGAACACTGAAGCTTTCTTT.

The chain carries TRBV28 and TRBJ2-2; TRBD1 might be the D (5 bases). Trimming removed 6 bases at V and 2 bases at J, with 10 bases between. CDR1 MDHEN and CDR2 SYDVKM come from the germline V gene. The CDR3 consists of 14 residues. CDR3 sequence: CASRWTPNTGELFF. DNA for the CDR3: TGTGCCAGCAGATGGACACCTAACACCGGGGAGCTGTTTTTT.

The J gene is TRBJ2-1, the V gene TRBV12-3 or TRBV12-4; 7 nucleotides agree with TRBD2. The CDR3 sequence is 13 residues long. V lost 1 base and J lost 6; bases outside the gene matches: 0. The CDR3 DNA is TGTGCCAGCAGTTTAGGGACTAGCAATGAGCAGTTCTTC. It encodes CASSLGTSNEQFF.

This chain connects TRBV19 to TRBJ2-3; TRBD1 matches at 10 bases. CDR1 and CDR2 from the germline V gene are LNHDA and SQIVND (reference sequence). The CDR3 extends over 16 amino acids. With 4 bases clipped from V and 5 bases from J, the junction kept 9 bases outside the gene matches. The CDR3 region has the DNA TGTGCCAGTAGTAAAAGACAGGGGGCAGGAAAAGATACGCAGTATTTT. Encoded protein: CASSKRQGAGKDTQYF.